Listed below are T cell receptor beta chains from one sample, sequenced in a study of T cell responses to AZD1222 COVID-19 vaccine. Data came from immunoSEQ multiplex PCR; TCRdb stores just in-frame clones and leaves some out. The sample has around 150,000 clones; about 90% are singletons. The sequencing here drew on peripheral blood, taken on day 0 of AZD1222 vaccination. Source of these receptors: an adult in good health. Both conserved end residues are part of each CDR3. The D gene is left open where the match is weak. The size of a clone is reported for some rows only, either as once, few or many, or as a class for expanded clones.

- TRBJ1-5 - TRBV18 TGTGCCAGCTCACCGGGGCCGGGGAATCAGCCCCAGCATTTT CASSPGPGNQPQHF
- TRBJ2-7 - TRBV28 TGTGCCAGCAGTAGATACGGCGAGCAGTACTTC CASSRYGEQYF
TRBD1 TRBJ2-1 once TRBV28 TGTGCCAGCCGAAGAGGACAGGGGAGATGGGTTGAGCAGTTCTTC CASRRGQGRWVEQFF
- TRBJ2-5 - TRBV24-1 TGTGCCACCAGTGAACCTGGACTGTTAAAAGAGACCCAGTACTTC CATSEPGLLKETQYF
TRBD1 TRBJ1-3 - TRBV25-1 TGTGCCAGCAGTGAATGGGGGACAGGGGGCGGCACCATATATTTT CASSEWGTGGGTIYF
TRBD1 TRBJ1-1 - TRBV7-9 TGTGCCAGCAGCTTCGAGGGGGCGAGAACTGAAGCTTTCTTT CASSFEGARTEAFF
- TRBJ1-2 - TRBV28 TGTGCCAGCAGTACACCGGGACGCTATGGCTACACCTTC CASSTPGRYGYTF
- TRBJ1-1 - TRBV7-9 TGTGCCAGCAGCCCCATGGGGACTGAAGCTTTCTTT CASSPMGTEAFF
- TRBJ2-2 - TRBV11-2 TGTGCCAGCAGCTTAGGCCCTAGTTACTTTACCGGGGAGCTGTTTTTT CASSLGPSYFTGELFF
- TRBJ1-2 few TRBV28 TGTGCCAGCAGGTCAGACTGGGGTACCTACACCTTC CASRSDWGTYTF
- TRBJ2-7 - TRBV15 TGTGCCACCAGCAGAGATACGGGGACACAGAACTTC CATSRDTGTQNF
- TRBJ2-5 once TRBV6-2/TRBV6-3 TGTGCCAGCAGCCCTTACACAGGCCTGTACCAAGAGACCCAGTACTTC CASSPYTGLYQETQYF
TRBD1 TRBJ1-3 - TRBV11-2 TGTGCCAGCGGAAACAGGGGGTTTACAAGCTCTGGAAACACCATATATTTT CASGNRGFTSSGNTIYF
- TRBJ1-1 - TRBV6-5 TGTGCCAGCACGGCCGGCAGTTCCCAGAACACTGAAGCTTTCTTT CASTAGSSQNTEAFF
- TRBJ1-5 - TRBV6-6 TGTGCCAGCAGTTACCCCCCGGGGTATAGCAATCAGCCCCAGCATTTT CASSYPPGYSNQPQHF
TRBD1 TRBJ2-5 - TRBV27 TGTGCCAGCAGTTTACTCCGACAGGGAGTAGAGACCCAGTACTTC CASSLLRQGVETQYF
- TRBJ2-5 few TRBV11-2 TGTGCCAGCAGCTTAGCTTTGGGGGGAGAGACCCAGTACTTC CASSLALGGETQYF
- TRBJ1-5 - TRBV5-1 TGCGCCAGCAGCTTGACAGGAGAGAGCAATCAGCCCCAGCATTTT CASSLTGESNQPQHF
TRBD1 TRBJ1-6 - TRBV20-1 TGCAGTGCTAGTTCCGGGACAGGGAGATTAGGATCACCCCTCCACTTT CSASSGTGRLGSPLHF
- TRBJ2-3 once TRBV28 TGTGCCAGCAGTTTCCTATCTGGCACAGATACGCAGTATTTT CASSFLSGTDTQYF
TRBD1 TRBJ1-2 - TRBV27 TGTGCCAGCAGTACCCTGGCCGGGACAGGGTTCTATGGCTACACCTTC CASSTLAGTGFYGYTF
- TRBJ2-3 - TRBV10-3 TGTGCCATCAGACAGGGGGGGAGAGCAGATACGCAGTATTTT CAIRQGGRADTQYF
- TRBJ1-4 once TRBV27 TGTGCCAGCAGTTTGGGGAGCGGGCGTGAAAAACTGTTTTTT CASSLGSGREKLFF
TRBD2 TRBJ2-3 once TRBV27 TGTGCCAGCAGTTTATGGACTAGCGGTTACACAGATACGCAGTATTTT CASSLWTSGYTDTQYF
- TRBJ2-5 - TRBV28 TGTGCCACTTTGGCCCCTACGACGCGCTCCGGGGAGACCCAGTACTTC CATLAPTTRSGETQYF
- TRBJ1-1 - TRBV27 TGTGCCAGCAGTGCACGGGGGGGGCACACTGAAGCTTTCTTT CASSARGGHTEAFF
- TRBJ2-1 - TRBV4-3 TGCGCCAGCAGCCGGGCTAGACAGACCATGTATCAGAGCTCCTACAATGAGCAGTTCTTC CASSRARQTMYQSSYNEQFF